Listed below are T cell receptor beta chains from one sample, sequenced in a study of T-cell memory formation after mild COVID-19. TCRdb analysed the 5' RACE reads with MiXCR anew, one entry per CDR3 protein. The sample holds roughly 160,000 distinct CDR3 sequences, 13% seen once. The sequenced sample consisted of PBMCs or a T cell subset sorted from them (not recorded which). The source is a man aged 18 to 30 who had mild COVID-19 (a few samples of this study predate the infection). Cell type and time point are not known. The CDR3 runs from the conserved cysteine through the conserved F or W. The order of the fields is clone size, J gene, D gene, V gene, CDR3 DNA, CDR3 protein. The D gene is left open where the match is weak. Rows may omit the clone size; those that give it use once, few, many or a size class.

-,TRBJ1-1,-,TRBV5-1,TGCGCCAGCAGCTTGGAGGCAGTTAGGAAGGCTTTCTTT,CASSLEAVRKAFF
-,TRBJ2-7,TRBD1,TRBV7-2,TGTGCCAGCAGCCGGGACAGGTTGGCCGAGCAGTACTTC,CASSRDRLAEQYF
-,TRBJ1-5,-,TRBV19,TGTGCCAGTAGCGAGAGTAATCATATTCAGCCCCAGCATTTT,CASSESNHIQPQHF
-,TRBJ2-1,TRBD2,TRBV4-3,TGCGCCAGCAGCCACGGAGGGTGGCGGGGGGGGTACAATGAGCAGTTCTTC,CASSHGGWRGGYNEQFF
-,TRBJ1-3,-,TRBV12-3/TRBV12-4,TGTGCCAGCAGTTTTCCAGATAACTCTGGAAACACCATATATTTT,CASSFPDNSGNTIYF
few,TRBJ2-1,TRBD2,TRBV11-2,TGTGCCAGCAGCTTAACGGTAACTAGCGGGTATGAGCAGTTCTTC,CASSLTVTSGYEQFF
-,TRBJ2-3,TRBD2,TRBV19,TGTGCCAGTAGTAAGGCGGGGGGGCGGAGGACAGATACGCAGTATTTT,CASSKAGGRRTDTQYF
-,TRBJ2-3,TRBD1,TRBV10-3,TGTGCCATCAGTGAGACAGGGGGCACAGATACGCAGTATTTT,CAISETGGTDTQYF
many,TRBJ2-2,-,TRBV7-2,TGTGCCAGCAGCTTAGCAGGGCCCTACACCGGGGAGCTGTTTTTT,CASSLAGPYTGELFF
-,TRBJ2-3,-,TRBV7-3,TGTGCCTCCTCCCTGCCATCTGGTGGGGGGGGCGGTACGCAGTATTTT,CASSLPSGGGGGTQYF
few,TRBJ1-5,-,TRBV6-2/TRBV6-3,TGTGCCAGCAGAAAGGGGCAGAGGGGTCAGCCCCAGCATTTT,CASRKGQRGQPQHF
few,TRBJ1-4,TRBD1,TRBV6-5,TGTGCCAGCACTTCGGGACAGCCCGGGTCTGAAAAACTGTTTTTT,CASTSGQPGSEKLFF
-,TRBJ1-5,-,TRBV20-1,TGCAGTGCCTCCCTCGACAGACCAAATCAGCCCCAGCATTTT,CSASLDRPNQPQHF
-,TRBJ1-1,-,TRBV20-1,TGCAGTGCTAGAGATCCCCGGGGAGTGGGGAGTGAAGCTTTCTTT,CSARDPRGVGSEAFF
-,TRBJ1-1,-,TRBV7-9,TGTGCCAGCAGCTTAGGCCGGACTGAAGCTTTCTTT,CASSLGRTEAFF
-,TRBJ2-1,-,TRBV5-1,TGCGCCAGCAGCGTGGGTAGGGCTCTGTCGGATGAGCAGTTCTTC,CASSVGRALSDEQFF
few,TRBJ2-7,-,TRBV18,TGTGCCAGCTCACCACAGACCTACGAGCAGTACTTC,CASSPQTYEQYF
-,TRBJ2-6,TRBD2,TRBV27,TGTGCCAGCAGCCCTAGGCCCCATAGCGGGACATTTTCTGGGGCCAACGTCCTGACTTTC,CASSPRPHSGTFSGANVLTF
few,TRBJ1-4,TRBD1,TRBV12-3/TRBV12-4,TGTGCCAGCACCCCCGGGACAGGGCACGAAAAACTGTTTTTT,CASTPGTGHEKLFF
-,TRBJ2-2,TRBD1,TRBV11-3,TGTGCCAGCAGCCTGACAGGGAGCAGCGGGGAGCTGTTTTTT,CASSLTGSSGELFF
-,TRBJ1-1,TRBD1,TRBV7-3,TGTGCCAGCAGCTTCACAGGGGGTAGCGCTGAAGCTTTCTTT,CASSFTGGSAEAFF
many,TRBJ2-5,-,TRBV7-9,TGTGCCAGCAGCTACGGACAGTCCCAAGAGACCCAGTACTTC,CASSYGQSQETQYF